The clone carrying this T cell receptor beta chain has at least ten counts. Its antigen remains unidentified. This sample is drawn from a study of neurological immune-mediated disorders. Overall study results and limits: Multiple sclerosis patients had less TCR clonal expansion than even healthy controls, unlike HTLV-1-associated myelopathy. No CDR3 amino acid sequences recurred among expanded clones across subjects, suggesting private repertoires in all groups.

By 5'RACE with 10-nucleotide random UMIs, the cDNA was made. From 15-18 subjects, every sequencing run obtained over 190 million TCR-beta sequences. Using its own MiXCR run on the 5' RACE reads, TCRdb lists one record per CDR3 protein. In the table there are tens of thousands of distinct CDR3 sequences, 13% of which are singletons. Time point reported: longitudinal time-point 3. The CDR3 runs 15 residues. Germline CDR1 reads MGHDK; CDR2 reads SYGVNS. Trimming at V came to 7 bases and at J to 4 bases, leaving 8 bases not matched to a gene. The V and J genes are TRBV25-1 and TRBJ2-3, with 10 bases lining up with TRBD2. Sequenced input: PBMCs. The sequence derives from a man younger than 40 in good health. Here the CDR3 DNA reads TGTGCCAGCACCTCTAGCGGGAGAGGAGCAGATACGCAGTATTTT. Protein product: CASTSSGRGADTQYF.